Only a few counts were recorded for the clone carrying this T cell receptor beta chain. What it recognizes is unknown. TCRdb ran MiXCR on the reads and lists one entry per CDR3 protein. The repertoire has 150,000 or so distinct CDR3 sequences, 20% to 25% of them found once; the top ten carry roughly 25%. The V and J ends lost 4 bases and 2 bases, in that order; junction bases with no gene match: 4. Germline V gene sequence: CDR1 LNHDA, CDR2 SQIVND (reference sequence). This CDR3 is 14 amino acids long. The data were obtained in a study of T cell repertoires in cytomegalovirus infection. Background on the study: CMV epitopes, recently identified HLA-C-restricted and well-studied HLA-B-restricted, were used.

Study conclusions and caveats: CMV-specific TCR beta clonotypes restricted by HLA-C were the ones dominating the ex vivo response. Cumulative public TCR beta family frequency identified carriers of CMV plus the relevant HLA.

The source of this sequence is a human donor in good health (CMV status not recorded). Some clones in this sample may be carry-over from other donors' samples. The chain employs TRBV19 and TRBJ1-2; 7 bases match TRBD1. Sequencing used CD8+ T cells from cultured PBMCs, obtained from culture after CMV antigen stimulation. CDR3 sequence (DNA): TGTGCCAGTAGTACCTCGACAGGGAACTATGGCTACACCTTC. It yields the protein CASSTSTGNYGYTF.